The sequence of this T cell receptor (beta chain) was determined in a study of T cell responses to AZD1222 COVID-19 vaccine. General study results and limits: Dominant CD4 TCR responses targeted spike regions 160-218 and 743-854.

The method was immunoSEQ multiplex PCR; TCRdb's version includes in-frame clones alone and lacks a portion of them. The profile shows some 180,000 clones, 94% of them singletons. About this clone: Its antigen is unknown.

The CDR3 spans 15 residues. Trimming took off 0 bases at V and 2 bases at J, with 8 bases between the two ends. The V gene's germline CDR1 is SGHRS and CDR2 YFSETQ. Second doses that came at about 4 or about 12 weeks were put together. Material: peripheral blood, obtained 28 days after the second AZD1222 dose. This chain connects TRBV5-1 to TRBJ1-4, with unresolved D. The TCR was taken from an adult who received the AZD1222 COVID-19 vaccine. The CDR3, as DNA: TGCGCCAGCAGCTTGGGCGGGCCTACTAATGAAAAACTGTTTTTT. Its translation: CASSLGGPTNEKLFF.